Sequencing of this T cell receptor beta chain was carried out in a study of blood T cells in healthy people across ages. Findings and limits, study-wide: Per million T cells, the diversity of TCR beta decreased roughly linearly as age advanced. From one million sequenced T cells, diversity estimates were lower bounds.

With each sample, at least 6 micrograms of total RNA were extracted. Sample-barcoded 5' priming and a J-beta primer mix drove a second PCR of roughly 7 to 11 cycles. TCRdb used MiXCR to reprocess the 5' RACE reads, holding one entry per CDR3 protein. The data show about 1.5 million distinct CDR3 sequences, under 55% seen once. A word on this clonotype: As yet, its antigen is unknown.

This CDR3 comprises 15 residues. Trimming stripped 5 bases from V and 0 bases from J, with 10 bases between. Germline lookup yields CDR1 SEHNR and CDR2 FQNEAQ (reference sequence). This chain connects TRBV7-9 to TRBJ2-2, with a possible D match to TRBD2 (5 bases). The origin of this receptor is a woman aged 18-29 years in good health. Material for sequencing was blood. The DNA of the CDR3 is TGTGCCAGCAGCCCGAGCGGCTCGAACACCGGGGAGCTGTTTTTT. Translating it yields CASSPSGSNTGELFF.